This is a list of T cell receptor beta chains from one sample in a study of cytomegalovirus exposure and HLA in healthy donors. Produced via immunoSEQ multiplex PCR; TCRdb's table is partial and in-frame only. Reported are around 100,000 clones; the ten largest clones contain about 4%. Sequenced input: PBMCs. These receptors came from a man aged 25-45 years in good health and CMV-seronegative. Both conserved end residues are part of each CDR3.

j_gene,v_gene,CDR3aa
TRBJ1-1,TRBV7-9,CASSFGDSEAFF
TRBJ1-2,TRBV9,CASSVAGRSGRNGYTF
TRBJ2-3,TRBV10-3,CATAGAGTDTQYF
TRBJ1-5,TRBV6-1,CASSIQGREPQHF
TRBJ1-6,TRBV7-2,CASSPTGGYNSPLHF
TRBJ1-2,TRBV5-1,CASSLAGLSSNTF
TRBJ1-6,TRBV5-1,CASSLEQGTPLHF
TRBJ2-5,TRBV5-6,CASSSRAGETQYF
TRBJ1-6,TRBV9,CASSVDTRGSSPLHF
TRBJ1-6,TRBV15,CATSGLAQGRNSPLHF
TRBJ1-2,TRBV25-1,CASSVGTGGIHYGYTF
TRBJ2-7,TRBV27,CASSFRGDRGRVEQYF
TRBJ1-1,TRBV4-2,CASSPRVGNTEAFF
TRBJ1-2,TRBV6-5,CASSSGFGYTF
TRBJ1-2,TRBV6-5,CASSYSRGATYGYTF
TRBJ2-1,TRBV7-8,CASSPQAGFNEQFF
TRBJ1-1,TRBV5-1,CASATQGDTEAFF
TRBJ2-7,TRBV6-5,CASSRRQGGTYEQYF
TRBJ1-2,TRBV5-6,CASSLANRGSNYGYTF
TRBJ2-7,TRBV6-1,CASSEAPQGSYEQYF
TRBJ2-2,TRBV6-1,CATFLAGGTGELFF
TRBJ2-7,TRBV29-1,CSVVLLEGGGAYEQYF
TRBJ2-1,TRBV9,CASSVYGGGTSYNEQFF
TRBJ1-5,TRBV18,CASSPRGSDQPQHF
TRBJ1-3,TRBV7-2,CASSLVNTGNTIYF
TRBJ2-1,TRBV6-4,CASSPTAYNEQFF
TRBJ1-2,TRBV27,CASSLRQGRSRGYTF
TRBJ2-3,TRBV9,CASSVATGQTDTQYF
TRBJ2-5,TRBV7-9,CASSLFSGQETQYF
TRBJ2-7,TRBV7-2,CASSSYSAGSHYEQYF
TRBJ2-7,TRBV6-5,CASSSQEGQAYEQYF